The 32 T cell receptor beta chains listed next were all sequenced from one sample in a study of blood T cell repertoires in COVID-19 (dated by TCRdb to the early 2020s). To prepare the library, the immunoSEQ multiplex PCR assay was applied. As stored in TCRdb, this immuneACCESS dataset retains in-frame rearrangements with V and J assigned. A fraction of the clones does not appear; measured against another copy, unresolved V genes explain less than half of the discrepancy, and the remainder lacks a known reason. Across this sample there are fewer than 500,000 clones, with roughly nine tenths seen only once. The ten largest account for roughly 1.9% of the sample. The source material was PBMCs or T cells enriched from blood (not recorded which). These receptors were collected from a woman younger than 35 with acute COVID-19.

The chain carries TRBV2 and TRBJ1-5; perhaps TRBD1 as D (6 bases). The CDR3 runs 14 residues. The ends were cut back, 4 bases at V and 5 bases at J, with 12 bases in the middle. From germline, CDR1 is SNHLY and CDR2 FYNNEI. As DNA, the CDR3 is TGTGCCAGCAGTGGGGGGCCAGGGGATCAGCCCCAGCATTTT. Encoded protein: CASSGGPGDQPQHF.

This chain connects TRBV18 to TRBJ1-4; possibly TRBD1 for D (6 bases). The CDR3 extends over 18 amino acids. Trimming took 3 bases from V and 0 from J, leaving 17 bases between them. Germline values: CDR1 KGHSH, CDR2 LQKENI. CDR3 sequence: CASSPAHQGPATNEKLFF. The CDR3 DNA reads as TGTGCCAGCTCACCCGCACACCAGGGGCCTGCAACTAATGAAAAACTGTTTTTT.

For the CDR3, the DNA is TGTGCTAGTGGATCCGGGGGGTCACAAGAGACCCAGTACTTC. It translates to CASGSGGSQETQYF. This chain connects TRBV12-5 to TRBJ2-5; 7 bases match TRBD2. Germline CDR1 is LGHNT and CDR2 is FRNRAP. The CDR3 loop spans 14 amino acids. Losses at the gene ends were 6 bases for V and 2 bases for J; bases not matched to a gene: 6.

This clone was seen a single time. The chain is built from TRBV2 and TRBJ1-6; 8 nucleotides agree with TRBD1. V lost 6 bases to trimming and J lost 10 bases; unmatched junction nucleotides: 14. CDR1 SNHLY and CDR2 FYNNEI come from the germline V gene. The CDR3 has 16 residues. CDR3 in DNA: TGTGCCAGCAGCCGAAGTGACAGGGGTATAGGATCACCCCTCCACTTT. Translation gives CASSRSDRGIGSPLHF.

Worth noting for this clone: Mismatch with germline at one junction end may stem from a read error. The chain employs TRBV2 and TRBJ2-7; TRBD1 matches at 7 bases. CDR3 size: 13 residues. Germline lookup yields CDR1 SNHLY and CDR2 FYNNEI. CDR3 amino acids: CASSEGTAYEQYF. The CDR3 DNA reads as TGTGCCAGCAGCGAAGGGACAGCCTACGAGCAGTACTTC.

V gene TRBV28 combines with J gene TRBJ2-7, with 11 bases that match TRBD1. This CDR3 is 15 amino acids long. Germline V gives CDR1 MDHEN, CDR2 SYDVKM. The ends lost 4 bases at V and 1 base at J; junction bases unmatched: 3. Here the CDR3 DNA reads TGTGCCAGCAGTTCGGGGACAGGGGGGTCCTACGAGCAGTACTTC. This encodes CASSSGTGGSYEQYF.

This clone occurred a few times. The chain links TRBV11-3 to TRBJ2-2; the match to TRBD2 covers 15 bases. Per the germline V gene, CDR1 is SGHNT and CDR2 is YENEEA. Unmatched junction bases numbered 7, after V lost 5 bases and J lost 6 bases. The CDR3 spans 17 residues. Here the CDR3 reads CASSQGLAGGWPGELFF. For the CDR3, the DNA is TGTGCCAGCAGCCAGGGACTAGCGGGAGGATGGCCCGGGGAGCTGTTTTTT.

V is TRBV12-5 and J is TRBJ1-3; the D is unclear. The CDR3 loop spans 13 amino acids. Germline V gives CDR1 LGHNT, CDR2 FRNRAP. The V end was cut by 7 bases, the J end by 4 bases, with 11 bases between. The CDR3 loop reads CASAQSGGNTIYF. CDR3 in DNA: TGTGCTAGTGCACAGAGCGGGGGAAACACCATATATTTT. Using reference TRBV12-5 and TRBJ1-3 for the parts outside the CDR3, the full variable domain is DARVTQTPRHKVTEMGQEVTMRCQPILGHNTVFWYRQTMMQGLELLAYFRNRAPLDDSGMPKDRFSAEMPDATLATLKIQPSEPRDSAVYFCASAQSGGNTIYFGEGSWLTVV.

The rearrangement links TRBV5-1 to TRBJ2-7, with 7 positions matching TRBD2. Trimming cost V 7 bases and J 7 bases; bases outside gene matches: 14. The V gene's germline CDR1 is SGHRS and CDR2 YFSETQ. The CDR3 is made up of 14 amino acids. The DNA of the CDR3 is TGCGCCAGCGGCGACGGGACTACCCATCGGGAGCAGTACTTC. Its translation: CASGDGTTHREQYF.

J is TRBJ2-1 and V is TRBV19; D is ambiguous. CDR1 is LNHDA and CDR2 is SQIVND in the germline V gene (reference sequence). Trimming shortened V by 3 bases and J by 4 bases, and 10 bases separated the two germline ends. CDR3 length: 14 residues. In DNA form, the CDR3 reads TGTGCCAGTAGTATCTCGCTCGGGTACAATGAGCAGTTCTTC. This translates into CASSISLGYNEQFF.

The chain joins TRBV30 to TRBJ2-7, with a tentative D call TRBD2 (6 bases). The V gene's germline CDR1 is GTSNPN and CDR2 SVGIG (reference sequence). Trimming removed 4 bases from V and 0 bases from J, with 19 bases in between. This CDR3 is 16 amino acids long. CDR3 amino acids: CAWIPGRGGVSYEQYF. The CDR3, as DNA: TGTGCCTGGATTCCGGGGCGGGGCGGGGTCTCCTACGAGCAGTACTTC.

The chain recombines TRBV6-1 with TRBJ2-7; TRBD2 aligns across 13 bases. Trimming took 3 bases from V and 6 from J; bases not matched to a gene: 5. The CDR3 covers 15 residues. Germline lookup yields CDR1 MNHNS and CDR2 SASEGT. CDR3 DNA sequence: TGTGCCAGCAGTGACCGGACTAGCGGGAGATCCGAGCAGTACTTC. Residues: CASSDRTSGRSEQYF.

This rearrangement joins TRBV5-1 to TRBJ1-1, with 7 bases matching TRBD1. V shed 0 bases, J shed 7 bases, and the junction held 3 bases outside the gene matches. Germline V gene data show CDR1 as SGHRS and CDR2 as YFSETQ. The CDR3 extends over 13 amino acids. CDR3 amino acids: CASSLGTGLEAFF. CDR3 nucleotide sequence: TGCGCCAGCAGCTTGGGGACAGGACTTGAAGCTTTCTTT.

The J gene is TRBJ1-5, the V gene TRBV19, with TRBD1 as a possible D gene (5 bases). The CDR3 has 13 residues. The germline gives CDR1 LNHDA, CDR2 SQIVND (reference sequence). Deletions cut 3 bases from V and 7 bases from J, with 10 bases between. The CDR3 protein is CASSIGARQPQHF. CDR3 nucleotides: TGTGCCAGTAGTATTGGGGCGAGGCAGCCCCAGCATTTT.

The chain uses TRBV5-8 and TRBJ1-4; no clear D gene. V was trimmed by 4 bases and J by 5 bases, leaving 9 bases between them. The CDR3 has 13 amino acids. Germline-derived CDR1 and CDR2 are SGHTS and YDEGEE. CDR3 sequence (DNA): TGTGCCAGCAGCCGGGGTAGGAATGAAAAACTGTTTTTT. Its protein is CASSRGRNEKLFF.

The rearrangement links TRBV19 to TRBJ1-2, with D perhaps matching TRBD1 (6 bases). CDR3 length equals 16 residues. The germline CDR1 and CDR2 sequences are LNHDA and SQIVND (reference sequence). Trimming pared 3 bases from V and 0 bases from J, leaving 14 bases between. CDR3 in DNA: TGTGCCAGTAGTATGATCGGACAGAGCTCTAACTATGGCTACACCTTC. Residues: CASSMIGQSSNYGYTF.

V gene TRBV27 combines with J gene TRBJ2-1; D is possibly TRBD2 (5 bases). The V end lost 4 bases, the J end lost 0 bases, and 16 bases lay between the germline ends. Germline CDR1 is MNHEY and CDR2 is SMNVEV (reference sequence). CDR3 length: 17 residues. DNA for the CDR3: TGTGCCAGCAGTTCACCTAGACTATCGAGCTCCTACAATGAGCAGTTCTTC. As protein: CASSSPRLSSSYNEQFF.

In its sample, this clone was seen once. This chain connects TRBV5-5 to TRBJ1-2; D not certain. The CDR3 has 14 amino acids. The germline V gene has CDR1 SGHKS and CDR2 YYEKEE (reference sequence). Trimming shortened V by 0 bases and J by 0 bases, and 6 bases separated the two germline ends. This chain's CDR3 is CASSLGLTNYGYTF. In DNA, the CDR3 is TGTGCCAGCAGCTTGGGTCTTACTAACTATGGCTACACCTTC.

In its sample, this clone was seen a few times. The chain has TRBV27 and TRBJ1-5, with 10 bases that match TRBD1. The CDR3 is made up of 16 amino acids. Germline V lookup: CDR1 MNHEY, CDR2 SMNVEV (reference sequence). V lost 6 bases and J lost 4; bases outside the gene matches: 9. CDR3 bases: TGTGCCAGCAGCAAAGGGACAGGGGACGTTAATCAGCCCCAGCATTTT. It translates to CASSKGTGDVNQPQHF.

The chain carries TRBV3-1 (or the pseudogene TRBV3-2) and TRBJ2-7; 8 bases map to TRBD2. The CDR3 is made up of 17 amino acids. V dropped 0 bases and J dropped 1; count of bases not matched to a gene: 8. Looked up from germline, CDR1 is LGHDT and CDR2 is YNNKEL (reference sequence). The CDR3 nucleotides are TGTGCCAGCAGCCAAGACACAAGCGGGAGCTGGTCCTACGAGCAGTACTTC. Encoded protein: CASSQDTSGSWSYEQYF.

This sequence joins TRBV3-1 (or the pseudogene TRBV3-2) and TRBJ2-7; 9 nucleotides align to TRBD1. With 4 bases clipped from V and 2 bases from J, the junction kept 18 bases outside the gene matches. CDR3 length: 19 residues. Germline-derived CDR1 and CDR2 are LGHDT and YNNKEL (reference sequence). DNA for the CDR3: TGTGCCAGCAGCCCACAGGGGGCACCCTCCAATTCTACCACCTACGAGCAGTACTTC. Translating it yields CASSPQGAPSNSTTYEQYF.

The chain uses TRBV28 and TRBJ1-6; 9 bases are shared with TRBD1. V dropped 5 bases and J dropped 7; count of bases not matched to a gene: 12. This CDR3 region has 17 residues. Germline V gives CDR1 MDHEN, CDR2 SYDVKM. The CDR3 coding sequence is TGTGCCAGCAGTCCCCTTACAGGGGGCCTTGGGAATTCACCCCTCCACTTT. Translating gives CASSPLTGGLGNSPLHF.

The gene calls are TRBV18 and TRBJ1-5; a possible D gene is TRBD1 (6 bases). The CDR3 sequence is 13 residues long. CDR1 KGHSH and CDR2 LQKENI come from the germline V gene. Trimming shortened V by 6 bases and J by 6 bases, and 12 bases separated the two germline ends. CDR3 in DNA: TGTGCCAGCTCTACAGGGAATGCTCAGCCCCAGCATTTT. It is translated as CASSTGNAQPQHF.

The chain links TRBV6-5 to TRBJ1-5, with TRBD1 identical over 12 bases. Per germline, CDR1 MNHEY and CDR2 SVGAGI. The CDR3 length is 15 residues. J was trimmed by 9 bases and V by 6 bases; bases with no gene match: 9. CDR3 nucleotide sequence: TGTGCCAGCAGAAGGCCGGGACAGGGGGCAGGGCCCCAGCATTTT. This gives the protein CASRRPGQGAGPQHF.

The CDR3 loop reads CASSIGTGTSNEQFF. The CDR3 DNA follows: TGTGCCAGTAGTATTGGGACAGGGACGAGCAATGAGCAGTTCTTC. This sequence joins TRBV19 and TRBJ2-1; 9 bases match TRBD1. V gave up 3 bases and J gave up 6 bases; unmatched junction bases: 6. CDR3 size: 15 residues. Germline assignment: CDR1 LNHDA and CDR2 SQIVND (reference sequence).

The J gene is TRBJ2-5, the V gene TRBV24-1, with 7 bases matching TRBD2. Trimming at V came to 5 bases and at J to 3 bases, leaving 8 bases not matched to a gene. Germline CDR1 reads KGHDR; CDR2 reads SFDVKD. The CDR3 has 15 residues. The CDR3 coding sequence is TGTGCCACCAGTGCTTCGTGGGGGGGGGAAGAGACCCAGTACTTC. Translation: CATSASWGGEETQYF.

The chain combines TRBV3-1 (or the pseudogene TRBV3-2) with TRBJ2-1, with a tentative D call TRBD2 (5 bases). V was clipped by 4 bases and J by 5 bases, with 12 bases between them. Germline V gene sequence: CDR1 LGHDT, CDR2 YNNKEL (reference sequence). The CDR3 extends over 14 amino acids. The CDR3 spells CASSPAASNNEQFF. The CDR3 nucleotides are TGTGCCAGCAGCCCCGCAGCTAGCAACAATGAGCAGTTCTTC.

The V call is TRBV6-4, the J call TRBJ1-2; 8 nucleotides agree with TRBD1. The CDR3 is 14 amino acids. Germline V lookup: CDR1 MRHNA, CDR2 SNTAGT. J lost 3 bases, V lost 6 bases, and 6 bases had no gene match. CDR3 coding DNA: TGTGCCAGCAGGGCTGCAGGGGGCCACTATGGCTACACCTTC. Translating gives CASRAAGGHYGYTF.

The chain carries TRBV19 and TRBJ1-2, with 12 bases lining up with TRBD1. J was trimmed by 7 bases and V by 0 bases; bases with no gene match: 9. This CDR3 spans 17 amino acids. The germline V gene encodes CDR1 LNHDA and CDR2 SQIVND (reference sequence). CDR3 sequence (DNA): TGTGCCAGTAGTATAGACCGGGACAGGGGGCAAGAGGGTGGCTACACCTTC. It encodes CASSIDRDRGQEGGYTF.

CDR3 DNA: TGTGCCAGCAGCAGGACAGTTGGCAATCAGCCCCAGCATTTT. Protein product: CASSRTVGNQPQHF. The chain couples TRBV28 to TRBJ1-5; D is possibly TRBD1 (6 bases). The germline gives CDR1 MDHEN, CDR2 SYDVKM. V gave up 6 bases and J gave up 2 bases, with 11 bases separating them. This CDR3 is built from 14 residues.

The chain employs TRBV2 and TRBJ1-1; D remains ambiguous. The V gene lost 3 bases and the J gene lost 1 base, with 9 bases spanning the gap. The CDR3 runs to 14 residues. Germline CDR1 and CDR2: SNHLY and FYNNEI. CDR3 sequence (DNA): TGTGCCAGCAGTGACCCAGAAACGAACACTGAAGCTTTCTTT. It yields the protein CASSDPETNTEAFF.

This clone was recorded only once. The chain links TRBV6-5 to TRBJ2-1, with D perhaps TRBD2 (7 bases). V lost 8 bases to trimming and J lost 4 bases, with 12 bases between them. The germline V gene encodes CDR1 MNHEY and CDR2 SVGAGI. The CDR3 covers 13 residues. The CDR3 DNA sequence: TGTGCCAGCCGGGGGGCTCGGTACAATGAGCAGTTCTTC. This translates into CASRGARYNEQFF.